What follows are 22 T cell receptor beta chains derived from one specimen sequenced in a study of blood T cell repertoires in COVID-19. Using immunoSEQ multiplex PCR, the repertoire was profiled, and TCRdb retains in-frame clones only, with some absent. The repertoire includes about 180,000 clones, around 83% of them detected once, and 1.5% to 1.7% sits in the top ten. Input material: peripheral blood. These receptors all come from a human donor in a cohort sampled during active COVID-19.

This chain joins TRBV13 and TRBJ2-5, with D possibly matching TRBD2 (7 bases). Germline V gene data show CDR1 as PRHDT and CDR2 as FYEKMQ (reference sequence). CDR3 length: 15 amino acids. Trimming stripped 5 bases from V and 4 bases from J, with 17 bases between. The CDR3 DNA follows: TGTGCCAGCAGCCTTACTCCGGGGGGCCCAGAGACCCAGTACTTC. Translated, it gives CASSLTPGGPETQYF. Filled out from reference TRBV13 and TRBJ2-5, the complete variable domain reads AAGVIQSPRHLIKEKRETATLKCYPIPRHDTVYWYQQGPGQDPQFLISFYEKMQSDKGSIPDRFSAQQFSDYHSELNMSSLELGDSALYFCASSLTPGGPETQYFGPGTRLLVL.

This clone has a handful of counts. The chain employs TRBV27 and TRBJ2-3; 7 bases agree with TRBD1. The germline V gene encodes CDR1 MNHEY and CDR2 SMNVEV (reference sequence). This CDR3 has 18 amino acids. V trimming: 2 bases; J trimming: 0 bases; junction bases outside the gene matches: 11. This CDR3 reads CASSLDRVLSSSTDTQYF. The CDR3 nucleotides are TGTGCCAGCAGTTTAGACAGGGTCCTCTCTTCTAGCACAGATACGCAGTATTTT.

This sequence joins TRBV5-8 and TRBJ1-2; tentative D call: TRBD1 (6 bases). Trimming pared 1 base from V and 1 base from J, leaving 14 bases between. The CDR3 extends over 16 amino acids. Germline CDR1 is SGHTS and CDR2 is YDEGEE. This CDR3 reads CASSLRSGALNYGYTF. CDR3 sequence (DNA): TGTGCCAGCAGCTTGAGGTCAGGGGCACTTAACTATGGCTACACCTTC.

V usage is TRBV27 and J usage is TRBJ1-3, with a weak D call TRBD1 (5 bases). The CDR3 length is 16 residues. Trimming removed 5 bases at V and 2 bases at J, with 16 bases between. CDR1 is MNHEY, CDR2 SMNVEV, per germline (reference sequence). The CDR3 nucleotides read TGTGCCAGCAGTACTCGACCCCAGGGCGCTGGAAACACCATATATTTT. This encodes CASSTRPQGAGNTIYF.

The genes are TRBV6-6 and TRBJ1-6; 8 bases fit TRBD1. This CDR3 region has 20 residues. The trim removed 6 bases at V and 0 bases at J, leaving 16 bases unmatched. Per germline, CDR1 MNHNY and CDR2 SVGAGI (reference sequence). DNA for the CDR3: TGTGCCAGCAGCCGACAGGGGCCGAAACGCATAAGCTCCTATAATTCACCCCTCCACTTT. Amino acids: CASSRQGPKRISSYNSPLHF.

This chain joins TRBV28 and TRBJ2-7, with 10 bases lining up with TRBD2. V gave up 6 bases and J gave up 2 bases; unmatched junction bases: 7. Germline CDR1 and CDR2: MDHEN and SYDVKM. The CDR3 runs to 15 residues. The CDR3: CASREGTSAAYEQYF. The CDR3 DNA sequence: TGTGCCAGCAGGGAAGGGACTAGCGCAGCCTACGAGCAGTACTTC.

This chain connects TRBV7-9 to TRBJ2-6, with 9 bases fitting TRBD1. Germline V gene lookup returns CDR1 SEHNR and CDR2 FQNEAQ (reference sequence). The CDR3 length is 16 residues. Unmatched junction bases numbered 5, after V lost 5 bases and J lost 3 bases. In DNA, the CDR3 is TGTGCCAGCAGCCCCGACAGGGGGAGTGGGGCCAACGTCCTGACTTTC. Protein: CASSPDRGSGANVLTF.

The J gene is TRBJ1-6, the V gene TRBV5-8; D perhaps matches TRBD1 (6 bases). V was shortened by 4 bases and J by 11 bases, with 19 bases between the two germline ends. This CDR3 spans 15 amino acids. In germline, CDR1 is SGHTS, CDR2 YDEGEE. CDR3 DNA: TGTGCCAGCAGCGTAAACAGGGTCGGCCTGGCACCCCTCCACTTT. Its protein product is CASSVNRVGLAPLHF.

The V and J genes are TRBV21-1 and TRBJ2-1; the tabulated D call, TRBD2, remains unverified against the DNA. TRBV21-1 is a pseudogene locus. There are 18 residues in the CDR3. The CDR3 loop reads CASSKKRFPGRVLNEQFF. In DNA form, the CDR3 reads TGTGCCAGCAGCAAAAAGCGTTTTCCAGGGAGGGTCCTAAATGAGCAGTTCTTC.

This clone was counted a few times. The chain joins TRBV5-4 to TRBJ2-1; perhaps TRBD1 as D (6 bases). The CDR3 extends over 15 amino acids. Trimming took 5 bases from V and 0 from J, leaving 12 bases between them. The germline CDR1 and CDR2 sequences are SGHNT and YYREEE (reference sequence). In DNA form, the CDR3 reads TGTGCCAGCAGTTCGAGGGGGACCTCCTACAATGAGCAGTTCTTC. Its translation: CASSSRGTSYNEQFF.

The chain carries TRBV6-1 and TRBJ2-5; TRBD2 might be the D (5 bases). The CDR3 is 13 amino acids. Germline V gene lookup returns CDR1 MNHNS and CDR2 SASEGT. The V and J ends lost 3 bases and 5 bases respectively, with 10 bases between them. CDR3 in DNA: TGTGCCAGCAGTGATGGAGGTCGGGAGACCCAGTACTTC. It codes for CASSDGGRETQYF.

V usage is TRBV7-2 and J usage is TRBJ2-5, with D possibly matching TRBD2 (7 bases). CDR1 and CDR2 (germline): SGHTA, FQGNSA. V shed 0 bases and J shed 5 bases, with 10 bases lying between them. The CDR3 consists of 14 residues. Written as DNA, the CDR3 is TGTGCCAGCAGCTTAGCGGGGGGGCCTGAGACCCAGTACTTC. Protein product: CASSLAGGPETQYF.

The V and J genes are TRBV6-5 and TRBJ1-2, with 7 nucleotides matching TRBD1. V lost 11 bases to trimming and J lost 9 bases; unmatched junction nucleotides: 21. The CDR3 covers 15 residues. Germline loops: CDR1 MNHEY, CDR2 SVGAGI. CDR3 in amino acids: CAAGGRKRAPESYTF. CDR3 DNA: TGTGCCGCAGGGGGAAGGAAGCGGGCCCCCGAGAGCTACACCTTC.

The chain joins TRBV5-6 to TRBJ1-1; 7 bases align to TRBD1. V was pared by 0 bases and J by 1 base, with 9 bases of the junction left unmatched. The CDR3 covers 17 residues. Germline V gene sequence: CDR1 SGHDT, CDR2 YYEEEE. The CDR3 coding sequence is TGTGCCAGCAGCTTGGCCCTGACCGGGACAGCGAACACTGAAGCTTTCTTT. Encoded protein: CASSLALTGTANTEAFF.

The rearrangement uses TRBV19 and TRBJ2-7; possible D gene TRBD1, 7 bases. CDR3 length: 16 amino acids. V was trimmed by 5 bases and J by 2 bases, leaving 19 bases between them. Looked up from germline, CDR1 is LNHDA and CDR2 is SQIVND (reference sequence). The CDR3, as DNA: TGTGCCAGTAGTCCTCACAGGGGAGGAACTACCTACGAGCAGTACTTC. It encodes CASSPHRGGTTYEQYF.

This clone was picked up a small number of times. The chain links TRBV7-9 to TRBJ1-5; perhaps TRBD1 as D (6 bases). The germline V gene encodes CDR1 SEHNR and CDR2 FQNEAQ (reference sequence). The CDR3 contains 15 residues. The V end was cut by 4 bases, the J end by 6 bases, with 16 bases between. CDR3 in DNA: TGTGCCAGCAGCTCCCAGCGAGGGGGTAGTCAGCCCCAGCATTTT. Translation gives CASSSQRGGSQPQHF.

In its sample, this clone was seen once. The chain carries TRBV29-1 and TRBJ1-1, with D possibly matching TRBD1 (5 bases). The germline gives CDR1 SQVTM, CDR2 ANQGSEA. V was trimmed by 2 bases and J by 3 bases, leaving 13 bases between them. CDR3 length: 14 residues. CDR3 DNA sequence: TGCAGCGTTGAAAGGCGGGGGAGAGACACTGAAGCTTTCTTT. This sequence encodes CSVERRGRDTEAFF.

The chain links TRBV7-8 to TRBJ1-2; perhaps TRBD1 as D (6 bases). The germline gives CDR1 SGHVS, CDR2 FQNEAQ. With 5 bases removed from V and 8 bases from J, the gap between germline ends came to 12 bases. The CDR3 length is 12 residues. DNA of the CDR3: TGTGCCAGCAGCCCAGGGGTCTTCGGCTACACCTTC. This translates into CASSPGVFGYTF.

The chain carries TRBV29-1 and TRBJ1-3; D not resolved. Trimming pared 0 bases from V and 0 bases from J, leaving 6 bases between. The CDR3 has 14 amino acids. CDR1 and CDR2 (germline): SQVTM, ANQGSEA. In DNA, the CDR3 is TGCAGCGTTGAAGAACCCTACTCTGGAAACACCATATATTTT. Translation: CSVEEPYSGNTIYF.

The gene calls are TRBV7-2 and TRBJ1-3; D remains unclear. Trimming left V 6 bases short and J 1 base short, with 10 bases between. The germline gives CDR1 SGHTA, CDR2 FQGNSA. The CDR3 covers 14 residues. The CDR3 DNA reads as TGTGCCAGCAGTCGCCCGGGGTCTGGAAACACCATATATTTT. This gives the protein CASSRPGSGNTIYF. Full variable domain (missing parts from reference TRBV7-2 and TRBJ1-3): GAGVSQSPSNKVTEKGKDVELRCDPISGHTALYWYRQSLGQGLEFLIYFQGNSAPDKSGLPSDRFSAERTGGSVSTLTIQRTQQEDSAVYLCASSRPGSGNTIYFGEGSWLTVV.

This sequence joins TRBV5-5 and TRBJ1-4; D unresolved. This CDR3 contains 14 residues. V dropped 3 bases and J dropped 9 bases, with 15 bases sitting between them. Germline V gene lookup returns CDR1 SGHKS and CDR2 YYEKEE (reference sequence). Here the CDR3 reads CASSSDSNPKKLFF. Here the CDR3 DNA reads TGTGCCAGCAGCTCTGACTCCAATCCTAAAAAACTGTTTTTT.

The V call is TRBV28, the J call TRBJ2-7; TRBD1 matches at 9 bases. CDR1 and CDR2 from the germline V gene are MDHEN and SYDVKM. The CDR3 runs 16 residues. The ends lost 1 base at V and 4 bases at J; junction bases unmatched: 8. CDR3 bases: TGTGCCAGCAGTTTATTAGGGACAGGGAACCTATACGAGCAGTACTTC. Translated: CASSLLGTGNLYEQYF.